These T cell receptor beta chains were read from a single sample in a study of technical replicates of blood from a few donors. The assay was immunoSEQ multiplex PCR, and TCRdb's table has in-frame clones only and misses some. The data hold about 70,000 clones, with almost 98% observed a single time. Sequenced material: T cells isolated from PBMCs. These receptors all come from a human donor in good health. Both conserved end residues are part of each CDR3.

>TRBV6-5|TRBJ1-1
CASSPGYLNTEAFF
>TRBV5-4|TRBJ2-5
CASSASGSQETQYF
>TRBV11-2|TRBJ2-7
CASSPILRTDYEQYF
>TRBV10-2|TRBJ2-7
CATYPTKTYEQYF
>TRBV5-1|TRBJ1-1
CASNPGGSVNTEAFF
>TRBV5-6|TRBJ2-2
CASSAGQGGTGELFF
>TRBV2|TRBJ2-2
CASSESWLAGGTTRELFF
>TRBV7-9|TRBJ1-2
CASSFFEGAPNYGYTF
>TRBV30|TRBJ1-5
CAWSWGVGQPQHF
>TRBV28|TRBJ2-3
CASSYSGSADTQYF
>TRBV4-1|TRBJ1-1
CASRKGVGRDTEAFF
>TRBV6-1|TRBJ1-6
CASSEASNSPLHF
>TRBV30|TRBJ1-2
CAWSVTEFYGYTF
>TRBV27|TRBJ2-7
CASSLTGGEQYF
>TRBV4-2|TRBJ2-7
CASSQDYDGLLYEQYF
>TRBV7-9|TRBJ2-3
CASSLTLVLADTQYF
>TRBV2|TRBJ2-5
CASSRKTSGKETQYF
>TRBV7-9|TRBJ1-1
CASSRGGADTEAFF
>TRBV11-3|TRBJ2-7
CASSSPHRTGSSYEQYF
>TRBV5-1|TRBJ1-3
CASSLSSSGNTIYF
>TRBV19|TRBJ2-1
CASSGTGGYGEQFF
>TRBV4-2|TRBJ2-1
CASSQENLASTYNEQFF
>TRBV12-5|TRBJ1-2
CASGPGLSVGYTF
>TRBV9|TRBJ2-1
CASSVGVLAGGPEFF
>TRBV27|TRBJ2-3
CASSFQGGGGYQPTNTDTQYF
>TRBV30|TRBJ1-6
CAWSGDREPNSPLHF
>TRBV5-4|TRBJ1-5
CASSFMGRANQPQHF
>TRBV30|TRBJ1-6
CAWAPGARPLHF
>TRBV19|TRBJ1-3
CASSRTGVRNTIYF
>TRBV30|TRBJ1-6
CAWRAAAVESLHF